One and the same sample provided the 23 T cell receptor beta chains below, sequenced in a study of T cell responses to AZD1222 COVID-19 vaccine. Produced via immunoSEQ multiplex PCR; TCRdb's table is partial and in-frame only. The data show 150,000 to 200,000 clones, roughly 93% seen once. This specimen consisted of peripheral blood, obtained on day 0 of AZD1222 vaccination. These receptors came from an adult in good health.

This chain uses TRBV6-1 with TRBJ2-7; no definite D call. The CDR3 contains 17 residues. V lost 4 bases and J lost 7, with 26 bases in between. Germline CDR1 is MNHNS and CDR2 is SASEGT. In DNA, the CDR3 is TGTGCCAGCAGTGGTCTGCGACGTTCGATTATGTCTGGGGAGCAGTACTTC. The encoded protein is CASSGLRRSIMSGEQYF.

As DNA, the CDR3 is TGTGCCAGCGGGACGGAGTTAATACAAGAGACCCAGTACTTC. Amino acids: CASGTELIQETQYF. This chain connects TRBV6-5 to TRBJ2-5; possibly TRBD1 or TRBD2 for D (5 bases each). Germline V gene sequence: CDR1 MNHEY, CDR2 SVGAGI. V lost 8 bases, J lost 2 bases, and 15 bases lay in between. There are 14 residues in the CDR3.

This clone was seen just once. The chain employs TRBV3-1 (or the pseudogene TRBV3-2) and TRBJ1-1; no firm D call. CDR1 LGHDT and CDR2 YNNKEL come from the germline V gene (reference sequence). The CDR3 consists of 13 residues. Trimming stripped 4 bases from V and 0 bases from J, with 6 bases between. The CDR3 loop is CASSLTLNTEAFF. The CDR3 DNA reads as TGTGCCAGCAGCCTTACACTGAACACTGAAGCTTTCTTT.

The V gene is TRBV23-1, the J gene TRBJ1-4; D is uncertain. TRBV23-1 is identified as an open reading frame with a role that is uncertain. Between the trimmed V and J ends, which lost 1 base and 0 bases, there was a span of 12 bases. This CDR3 has 17 amino acids. Written as DNA, the CDR3 is TGCGCCAGCAGTCAATTACGGAGAATTGCAACTAATGAAAAACTGTTTTTT. It encodes CASSQLRRIATNEKLFF.

V and J are TRBV23-1 and TRBJ1-3, with unresolved D. TRBV23-1 is recorded as an ORF, its role being uncertain. The CDR3 loop spans 16 amino acids. V was clipped by 4 bases and J by 0 bases, with 13 bases between them. In DNA form, the CDR3 reads TGCGCCAGCAGTCTAGGACCAATTATCTCTGGAAACACCATATATTTT. It is translated as CASSLGPIISGNTIYF.

This rearrangement joins TRBV12-3 or TRBV12-4 to TRBJ1-2; 8 bases are a match to TRBD1. The V gene end was trimmed by 6 bases and the J gene end by 4 bases; junction bases not matched to a gene: 4. There are 13 residues in the CDR3. CDR3 bases: TGTGCCAGCAGGGAGACAGGGGCCTATGGCTACACCTTC. Translating it yields CASRETGAYGYTF.

This chain links TRBV11-1 with TRBJ2-7; D possibly corresponds to TRBD2 (5 bases). The CDR3 sequence is 13 residues long. Germline CDR1 and CDR2: SGHAT and FQDESV (reference sequence). Trimming cost V 3 bases and J 3 bases, with 9 bases left between them. CDR3 amino acids: CASSFSGDYEQYF. The CDR3 nucleotides are TGTGCCAGCAGCTTCTCCGGGGACTACGAGCAGTACTTC.

The chain carries TRBV11-2 and TRBJ1-2; D is perhaps TRBD1 (5 bases). This CDR3 has 13 amino acids. Germline V gives CDR1 SGHAT, CDR2 FQNNGV. The ends were cut back, 1 base at V and 6 bases at J, with 9 bases in the middle. The CDR3 is CASSLGGTDGYTF. In nucleotides, the CDR3 is TGTGCCAGCAGCTTAGGGGGGACCGATGGCTACACCTTC.

The chain joins TRBV7-8 to TRBJ2-7; D is tentatively TRBD1 or TRBD2 (5 bases each). CDR1 is SGHVS, CDR2 FQNEAQ, per germline. Between the trimmed V and J ends, which lost 5 bases and 6 bases, there was a span of 23 bases. The CDR3 sequence is 16 residues long. This CDR3 reads CASSPRHGTAGSEQYF. Here the CDR3 DNA reads TGTGCCAGCAGCCCCCGACACGGGACCGCTGGATCCGAGCAGTACTTC.

The chain couples TRBV9 to TRBJ2-2, with TRBD2 matching over 12 bases. The CDR3 has 14 residues. CDR1 and CDR2 (germline): SGDLS, YYNGEE. Trimming at V came to 4 bases and at J to 7 bases, leaving 2 bases not matched to a gene. The CDR3 DNA reads TGTGCCAGCAGCCCGGGACTAGCGGGCGGGGAGCTGTTTTTT. Amino acid sequence: CASSPGLAGGELFF.

DNA of the CDR3: TGCAGTGCACCGGGCCAACGGGGCTACACCTTC. This translates into CSAPGQRGYTF. The chain employs TRBV20-1 and TRBJ1-2; D remains unclear. With 6 bases removed from V and 8 bases from J, the gap between germline ends came to 13 bases. In germline, CDR1 is DFQATT, CDR2 SNEGSKA (reference sequence). This CDR3 has 11 residues.

The CDR3 reads CASSPDRAGAFF. For the CDR3, the DNA is TGCGCCAGCAGTCCGGACAGGGCGGGGGCTTTCTTT. The chain recombines TRBV10-2 with TRBJ1-1; 8 positions agree with TRBD1. CDR1 WSHSY and CDR2 SAAADI come from the germline V gene. Losses at the gene ends were 5 bases for V and 11 bases for J; bases not matched to a gene: 7. CDR3 size: 12 residues.

The chain combines TRBV7-8 with TRBJ2-5; TRBD2 matches at 12 bases. The CDR3 consists of 21 residues. V dropped 5 bases and J dropped 1; count of bases not matched to a gene: 20. Germline V gene lookup returns CDR1 SGHVS and CDR2 FQNEAQ. DNA of the CDR3: TGTGCCAGCAGCCGCCCAGGGGCTAGCGGGAGGGCTTCTTTGTCCCAAGAGACCCAGTACTTC. It encodes CASSRPGASGRASLSQETQYF.

This chain uses TRBV19 with TRBJ1-2, with TRBD1 matching 10 bases. Germline V gene data show CDR1 as LNHDA and CDR2 as SQIVND (reference sequence). With 7 bases clipped from V and 3 bases from J, the junction kept 11 bases outside the gene matches. CDR3 size: 16 residues. The CDR3 sequence is CASTSLGTGEDYGYTF. CDR3 in DNA: TGTGCCAGTACCTCCTTGGGGACAGGGGAGGACTATGGCTACACCTTC.

This clone was recorded once. The CDR3 loop reads CASSEGQLRNSPLHF. As DNA, the CDR3 is TGTGCCAGCAGTGAAGGGCAGCTTCGGAATTCACCCCTCCACTTT. The chain links TRBV2 to TRBJ1-6; no clear D. V was cut by 1 base and J by 7 bases, with 11 bases left in between. Germline assignment: CDR1 SNHLY and CDR2 FYNNEI. This CDR3 has 15 residues. Supplemented by reference TRBV2 and TRBJ1-6, the full variable domain reads EPEVTQTPSHQVTQMGQEVILRCVPISNHLYFYWYRQILGQKVEFLVSFYNNEISEKSEIFDDQFSVERPDGSNFTLKIRSTKLEDSAMYFCASSEGQLRNSPLHFGNGTRLTVT.

This chain links TRBV7-8 with TRBJ2-2, with a possible D match to TRBD2 (5 bases). This CDR3 has 15 residues. The V gene lost 8 bases and the J gene lost 4 bases, with 17 bases spanning the gap. Germline CDR1 SGHVS, CDR2 FQNEAQ. CDR3 in amino acids: CASFWATEGTGELFF. Here the CDR3 DNA reads TGTGCCAGCTTCTGGGCTACTGAGGGCACCGGGGAGCTGTTTTTT. Full variable domain (rest looked up from reference TRBV7-8 and TRBJ2-2): GAGVSQSPRYKVAKRGQDVALRCDPISGHVSLFWYQQALGQGPEFLTYFQNEAQLDKSGLPSDRFFAERPEGSVSTLKIQRTQQEDSAVYLCASFWATEGTGELFFGEGSRLTVL.

The gene calls are TRBV11-2 and TRBJ1-2; no clear D gene. This CDR3 has 13 amino acids. V was trimmed by 10 bases and J by 5 bases, leaving 17 bases between them. CDR1 SGHAT and CDR2 FQNNGV come from the germline V gene. The CDR3 here is CATQRGMDYGYTF. The CDR3 nucleotides read TGTGCCACCCAGCGTGGGATGGATTATGGCTACACCTTC.

This chain connects TRBV13 to TRBJ1-2; D possibly corresponds to TRBD1 (5 bases). CDR1 is PRHDT and CDR2 is FYEKMQ in the germline V gene (reference sequence). The CDR3 extends over 12 amino acids. V shed 0 bases and J shed 7 bases, with 6 bases lying between them. This CDR3 reads CASSLGQGGYTF. The DNA of the CDR3 is TGTGCCAGCAGCTTAGGCCAGGGTGGCTACACCTTC.

The CDR3 is CALPGQSSYEQYF. The DNA of the CDR3 is TGTGCCCTCCCGGGACAGAGTTCCTACGAGCAGTACTTC. This chain links TRBV7-9 with TRBJ2-7, with 7 nucleotides matching TRBD1. With V trimmed by 11 bases and J by 1 base, 8 bases remained unmatched. The CDR3 has 13 residues. Germline V gene sequence: CDR1 SEHNR, CDR2 FQNEAQ (reference sequence).

The CDR3 region has the DNA TGTGCCAGCAGTTTATGGCAGGAGAATCCCTACAATGAGCAGTTCTTC. Translated, it gives CASSLWQENPYNEQFF. The genes are TRBV27 and TRBJ2-1; D is undetermined. Germline CDR1 MNHEY, CDR2 SMNVEV (reference sequence). Trimming cost V 1 base and J 2 bases, with 12 bases left between them. The CDR3 extends over 16 amino acids.

The V and J genes are TRBV28 and TRBJ1-6; 9 positions agree with TRBD1. The CDR3 consists of 15 residues. The germline gives CDR1 MDHEN, CDR2 SYDVKM. V lost 5 bases to trimming and J lost 9 bases; unmatched junction nucleotides: 8. Here the CDR3 reads CASSPGTGSGSPLHF. Here the CDR3 DNA reads TGTGCCAGCAGTCCCGGGACAGGGTCGGGTTCACCCCTCCACTTT.

This clone was seen a single time. The rearrangement links TRBV2 to TRBJ1-1; D uncertain. The CDR3 is 12 amino acids. The germline gives CDR1 SNHLY, CDR2 FYNNEI. With 4 bases removed from V and 1 base from J, the gap between germline ends came to 4 bases. CDR3 coding DNA: TGTGCCAGCAGTGGCCAGAACACTGAAGCTTTCTTT. It yields the protein CASSGQNTEAFF.

V is TRBV27 and J is TRBJ2-1, with TRBD1 identical over 12 bases. The CDR3 covers 14 residues. Germline-derived CDR1 and CDR2 are MNHEY and SMNVEV (reference sequence). Trimming took 5 bases from V and 9 from J; bases not matched to a gene: 5. The CDR3 region has the DNA TGTGCCAGCAGTCGTGGGACAGGGGGCTTTGAGCAGTTCTTC. Translation: CASSRGTGGFEQFF.